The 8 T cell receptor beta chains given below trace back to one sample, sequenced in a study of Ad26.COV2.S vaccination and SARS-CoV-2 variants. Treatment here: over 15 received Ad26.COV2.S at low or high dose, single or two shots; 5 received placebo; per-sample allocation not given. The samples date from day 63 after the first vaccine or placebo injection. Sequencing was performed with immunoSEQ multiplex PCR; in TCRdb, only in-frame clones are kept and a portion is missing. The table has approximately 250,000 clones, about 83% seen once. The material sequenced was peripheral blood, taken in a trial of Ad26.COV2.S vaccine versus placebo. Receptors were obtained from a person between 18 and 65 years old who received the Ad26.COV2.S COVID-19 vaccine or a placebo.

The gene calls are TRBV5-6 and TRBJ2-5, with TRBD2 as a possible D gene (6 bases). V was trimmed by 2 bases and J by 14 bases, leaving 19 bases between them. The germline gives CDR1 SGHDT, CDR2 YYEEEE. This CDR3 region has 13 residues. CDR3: CASSLKPGTESYF. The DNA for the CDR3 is TGTGCCAGCAGCTTAAAACCGGGGACTGAGTCCTACTTC.

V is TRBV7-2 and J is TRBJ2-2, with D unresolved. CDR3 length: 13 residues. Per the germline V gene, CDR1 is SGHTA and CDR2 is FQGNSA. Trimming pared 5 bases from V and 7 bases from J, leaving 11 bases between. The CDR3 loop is CASSPLPFGELFF. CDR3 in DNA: TGTGCCAGCAGCCCCTTGCCCTTCGGGGAGCTGTTTTTT.

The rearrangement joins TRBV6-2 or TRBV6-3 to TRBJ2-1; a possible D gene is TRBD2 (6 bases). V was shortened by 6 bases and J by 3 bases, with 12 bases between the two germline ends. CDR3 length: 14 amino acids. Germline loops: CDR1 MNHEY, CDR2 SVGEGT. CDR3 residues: CASSNSGGYNEQFF. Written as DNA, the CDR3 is TGTGCCAGCAGCAACTCCGGGGGCTACAATGAGCAGTTCTTC.

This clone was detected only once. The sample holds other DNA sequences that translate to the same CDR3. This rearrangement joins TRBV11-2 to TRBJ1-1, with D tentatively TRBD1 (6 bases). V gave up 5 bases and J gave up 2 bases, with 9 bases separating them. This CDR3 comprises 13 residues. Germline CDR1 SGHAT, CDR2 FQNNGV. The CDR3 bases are TGTGCCAGCAGCCTAGGGGGTAACACTGAAGCTTTCTTT. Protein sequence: CASSLGGNTEAFF. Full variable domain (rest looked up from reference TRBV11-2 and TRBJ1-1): EAGVAQSPRYKIIEKRQSVAFWCNPISGHATLYWYQQILGQGPKLLIQFQNNGVVDDSQLPKDRFSAERLKGVDSTLKIQPAKLEDSAVYLCASSLGGNTEAFFGQGTRLTVV.

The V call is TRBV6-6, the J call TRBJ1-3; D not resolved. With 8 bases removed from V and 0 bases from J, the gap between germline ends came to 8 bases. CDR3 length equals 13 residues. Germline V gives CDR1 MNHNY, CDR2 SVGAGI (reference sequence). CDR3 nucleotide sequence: TGTGCCAGCCAGCGGGCCTCTGGAAACACCATATATTTT. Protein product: CASQRASGNTIYF.

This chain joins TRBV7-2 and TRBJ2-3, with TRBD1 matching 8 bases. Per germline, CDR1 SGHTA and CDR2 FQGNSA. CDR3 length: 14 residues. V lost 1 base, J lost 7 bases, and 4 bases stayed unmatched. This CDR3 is CASSLGTGSNTQYF. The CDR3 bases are TGTGCCAGCAGCTTAGGGACAGGGTCAAATACGCAGTATTTT.

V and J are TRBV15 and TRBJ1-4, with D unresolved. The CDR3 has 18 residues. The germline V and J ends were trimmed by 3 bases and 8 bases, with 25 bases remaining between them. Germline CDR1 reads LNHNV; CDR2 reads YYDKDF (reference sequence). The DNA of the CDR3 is TGTGCCACCAGCAGGAGAATTGCAGGACCGGCGCAAAGGGAAAAACTGTTTTTT. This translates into CATSRRIAGPAQREKLFF.

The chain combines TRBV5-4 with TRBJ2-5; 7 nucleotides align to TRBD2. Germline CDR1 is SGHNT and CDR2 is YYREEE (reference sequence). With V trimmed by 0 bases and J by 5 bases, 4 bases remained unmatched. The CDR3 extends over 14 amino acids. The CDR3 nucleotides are TGTGCCAGCAGCTTGGTTACCGGGGGGGAGACCCAGTACTTC. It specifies CASSLVTGGETQYF.